Listed below are T cell receptor beta chains from one sample, sequenced in a study of identical twins. TCRdb used MiXCR to reprocess the 5' RACE reads, holding one entry per CDR3 protein. The sample yields about 1.7 million distinct CDR3 sequences, about 32% seen once. Specimen: cord blood. The receptors were gathered from a newborn girl in good health. CDR3s include the opening cysteine and the closing phenylalanine or tryptophan. A D gene is named only where the DNA matches it firmly. Size is stated for part of the rows, as once, few or many counts, or as a class when the clone is expanded.

v_gene: TRBV20-1; abundance: NA; d_gene: NA; j_gene: TRBJ1-2; CDR3aa: CSARGPMIPNYGYTF; CDR3nt: TGCAGTGCTAGGGGGCCTATGATCCCTAACTATGGCTACACCTTC
v_gene: TRBV4-1; abundance: NA; d_gene: NA; j_gene: TRBJ1-5; CDR3aa: CASSQPLQQPQHF; CDR3nt: TGCGCCAGCAGCCAACCTTTGCAACAGCCCCAGCATTTT
v_gene: TRBV3-1; abundance: NA; d_gene: NA; j_gene: TRBJ2-5; CDR3aa: CASSQGVGQQVETQYF; CDR3nt: TGTGCCAGCAGCCAAGGGGTAGGACAACAGGTGGAGACCCAGTACTTC
v_gene: TRBV11-2; abundance: few; d_gene: NA; j_gene: TRBJ2-7; CDR3aa: CASSLGSSAEYEQYF; CDR3nt: TGTGCCAGCAGCTTAGGGTCTAGCGCGGAATACGAGCAGTACTTC
v_gene: TRBV6-1; abundance: NA; d_gene: NA; j_gene: TRBJ1-5; CDR3aa: CASRTPGANQPQHF; CDR3nt: TGTGCCAGCAGGACCCCCGGGGCAAATCAGCCCCAGCATTTT
v_gene: TRBV7-2; abundance: few; d_gene: TRBD1; j_gene: TRBJ1-2; CDR3aa: CASSLDRGLVNGYTF; CDR3nt: TGTGCCAGCAGCCTCGACAGGGGGCTAGTCAATGGCTACACCTTC
v_gene: TRBV20-1; abundance: many; d_gene: NA; j_gene: TRBJ2-5; CDR3aa: CSARGGETQYF; CDR3nt: TGCAGTGCTAGAGGCGGGGAGACCCAGTACTTC
v_gene: TRBV20-1; abundance: NA; d_gene: NA; j_gene: TRBJ1-5; CDR3aa: CSAPDRFDQPQHF; CDR3nt: TGCAGTGCTCCCGACAGGTTCGATCAGCCCCAGCATTTT
v_gene: TRBV6-2/TRBV6-3; abundance: NA; d_gene: NA; j_gene: TRBJ2-1; CDR3aa: CASRRRIYNEQFF; CDR3nt: TGTGCCAGCAGAAGAAGGATATACAATGAGCAGTTCTTC
v_gene: TRBV15; abundance: NA; d_gene: NA; j_gene: TRBJ2-1; CDR3aa: CATSRDLRGSGEQFF; CDR3nt: TGTGCCACCAGCAGAGATCTCCGGGGATCTGGGGAGCAGTTCTTC
v_gene: TRBV6-6; abundance: NA; d_gene: NA; j_gene: TRBJ2-7; CDR3aa: CASSYSTPGATYVQYF; CDR3nt: TGTGCCAGCAGTTACTCGACCCCAGGGGCGACCTACGTGCAGTACTTC
v_gene: TRBV4-2; abundance: NA; d_gene: NA; j_gene: TRBJ2-7; CDR3aa: CASSQRQQETRYF; CDR3nt: TGTGCCAGCAGCCAAAGACAACAAGAGACCCGGTACTTC
v_gene: TRBV15; abundance: NA; d_gene: TRBD1; j_gene: TRBJ1-5; CDR3aa: CATRKGGRSNQPQHF; CDR3nt: TGTGCCACCAGGAAAGGGGGCAGGAGCAATCAGCCCCAGCATTTT
v_gene: TRBV11-2; abundance: NA; d_gene: NA; j_gene: TRBJ1-6; CDR3aa: CASSLVGTIRSPLHF; CDR3nt: TGTGCCAGCAGCTTAGTGGGGACAATCAGGTCACCCCTCCACTTT
v_gene: TRBV7-9; abundance: NA; d_gene: NA; j_gene: TRBJ2-3; CDR3aa: CASSLVSLPGDTQYF; CDR3nt: TGTGCCAGCAGCTTAGTCAGCCTCCCGGGAGATACGCAGTATTTT
v_gene: TRBV4-1; abundance: NA; d_gene: NA; j_gene: TRBJ2-7; CDR3aa: CASSRVRPGHSYEQYF; CDR3nt: TGCGCCAGCAGCCGGGTTAGACCGGGACATTCCTACGAGCAGTACTTC
v_gene: TRBV29-1; abundance: NA; d_gene: NA; j_gene: TRBJ2-4; CDR3aa: CSVYTGSVIKNIQYF; CDR3nt: TGCAGCGTTTACACAGGGTCGGTAATAAAAAACATTCAGTACTTC
v_gene: TRBV28; abundance: few; d_gene: TRBD2; j_gene: TRBJ2-7; CDR3aa: CASSFGLAGGPNEQYF; CDR3nt: TGTGCCAGCAGTTTTGGGCTAGCGGGAGGTCCCAACGAGCAGTACTTC
v_gene: TRBV5-6; abundance: few; d_gene: TRBD2; j_gene: TRBJ2-7; CDR3aa: CASSQGLAENNEQYF; CDR3nt: TGTGCCAGCAGCCAGGGACTAGCGGAGAACAATGAGCAGTACTTC
v_gene: TRBV5-1; abundance: NA; d_gene: TRBD2; j_gene: TRBJ2-3; CDR3aa: CASSYGGAADTQYF; CDR3nt: TGCGCCAGCAGCTACGGGGGGGCCGCAGATACGCAGTATTTT
v_gene: TRBV5-6; abundance: few; d_gene: NA; j_gene: TRBJ1-1; CDR3aa: CASSLVDRRNTEAFF; CDR3nt: TGTGCCAGCAGCTTGGTTGACAGGAGAAACACTGAAGCTTTCTTT
v_gene: TRBV10-3; abundance: few; d_gene: TRBD1; j_gene: TRBJ1-4; CDR3aa: CAISEEDRGYNEKLFF; CDR3nt: TGTGCCATCAGTGAGGAAGACAGGGGTTATAATGAAAAACTGTTTTTT
v_gene: TRBV20-1; abundance: NA; d_gene: NA; j_gene: TRBJ2-5; CDR3aa: CGARDLKNTREKETQYF; CDR3nt: TGCGGTGCTAGAGATCTTAAAAACACGAGGGAGAAAGAGACCCAGTACTTC
v_gene: TRBV7-9; abundance: NA; d_gene: TRBD2; j_gene: TRBJ2-7; CDR3aa: CASSSIAGAGYEQYF; CDR3nt: TGTGCCAGCAGCTCAATAGCGGGAGCTGGCTACGAGCAGTACTTC
v_gene: TRBV5-1; abundance: NA; d_gene: NA; j_gene: TRBJ1-2; CDR3aa: CASSSIGTPLAYGYTF; CDR3nt: TGCGCCAGCAGCTCGATCGGGACACCCCTCGCCTATGGCTACACCTTC
v_gene: TRBV20-1; abundance: NA; d_gene: NA; j_gene: TRBJ2-1; CDR3aa: CSAPGKSPYNEQFF; CDR3nt: TGCAGTGCTCCTGGGAAAAGCCCCTACAATGAGCAGTTCTTC
v_gene: TRBV3-1; abundance: NA; d_gene: NA; j_gene: TRBJ2-1; CDR3aa: CASSQALLGIWDNEQFF; CDR3nt: TGTGCCAGCAGCCAAGCACTACTAGGTATTTGGGACAATGAGCAGTTCTTC
v_gene: TRBV20-1; abundance: NA; d_gene: NA; j_gene: TRBJ2-3; CDR3aa: CSASGGDADTQYF; CDR3nt: TGCAGTGCTAGTGGCGGGGACGCAGATACGCAGTATTTT
v_gene: TRBV20-1; abundance: NA; d_gene: TRBD1; j_gene: TRBJ1-4; CDR3aa: CSAQTGVEEKLFF; CDR3nt: TGCAGTGCTCAGACAGGGGTGGAAGAAAAACTGTTTTTT
v_gene: TRBV5-5; abundance: few; d_gene: NA; j_gene: TRBJ1-2; CDR3aa: CASSLLGSSSYGYTF; CDR3nt: TGTGCCAGCAGCTTGCTTGGGTCCTCTTCTTATGGCTACACCTTC
v_gene: TRBV20-1; abundance: NA; d_gene: NA; j_gene: TRBJ2-5; CDR3aa: CSARRTARETQYF; CDR3nt: TGCAGTGCCCGTAGGACGGCTAGAGAGACCCAGTACTTC
v_gene: TRBV11-2; abundance: few; d_gene: NA; j_gene: TRBJ1-1; CDR3aa: CASSPFTGRSNTEAFF; CDR3nt: TGTGCCAGCAGCCCGTTTACGGGGAGGTCGAACACTGAAGCTTTCTTT
v_gene: TRBV10-3; abundance: many; d_gene: NA; j_gene: TRBJ2-7; CDR3aa: CAISPNLYEQYF; CDR3nt: TGTGCCATCAGCCCAAACCTATACGAGCAGTACTTC
v_gene: TRBV20-1; abundance: few; d_gene: NA; j_gene: TRBJ2-1; CDR3aa: CSATVAGPYNEQFF; CDR3nt: TGCAGTGCTACCGTGGCGGGACCCTACAATGAGCAGTTCTTC
v_gene: TRBV27; abundance: NA; d_gene: NA; j_gene: TRBJ2-2; CDR3aa: CASSSPKGPGELFF; CDR3nt: TGTGCCAGCAGTTCCCCTAAAGGGCCCGGGGAGCTGTTTTTT
v_gene: TRBV6-1; abundance: NA; d_gene: NA; j_gene: TRBJ1-4; CDR3aa: CASSVTGALNEKLFF; CDR3nt: TGTGCCAGCAGTGTCACTGGTGCCCTTAATGAAAAACTGTTTTTT
v_gene: TRBV10-3; abundance: NA; d_gene: TRBD1; j_gene: TRBJ2-5; CDR3aa: CAISEPKTGREQYF; CDR3nt: TGTGCCATCAGTGAGCCTAAGACAGGGCGTGAGCAGTACTTC
v_gene: TRBV12-3/TRBV12-4; abundance: NA; d_gene: TRBD2; j_gene: TRBJ2-1; CDR3aa: CASSLSGATYEQFF; CDR3nt: TGTGCCAGCAGTTTAAGCGGGGCCACCTACGAGCAGTTCTTC
v_gene: TRBV15; abundance: NA; d_gene: TRBD1; j_gene: TRBJ1-4; CDR3aa: CATANRGANEKLFF; CDR3nt: TGTGCCACAGCAAACAGGGGGGCTAATGAAAAACTGTTTTTT
v_gene: TRBV4-2; abundance: NA; d_gene: NA; j_gene: TRBJ2-5; CDR3aa: CASSQDRRASLQETQYF; CDR3nt: TGTGCCAGCAGCCAAGACCGTCGGGCTAGCCTACAAGAGACCCAGTACTTC
v_gene: TRBV4-2; abundance: few; d_gene: NA; j_gene: TRBJ2-3; CDR3aa: CASSQDWARHTDTQYF; CDR3nt: TGTGCCAGCAGCCAAGATTGGGCCAGACACACAGATACGCAGTATTTT
v_gene: TRBV5-1; abundance: NA; d_gene: NA; j_gene: TRBJ2-5; CDR3aa: CASSLAGQAETQYF; CDR3nt: TGCGCCAGCAGCTTGGCGGGCCAGGCGGAGACCCAGTACTTC
v_gene: TRBV10-3; abundance: NA; d_gene: TRBD1; j_gene: TRBJ2-7; CDR3aa: CAISDGTVVEQEQYF; CDR3nt: TGTGCCATCAGTGACGGGACAGTGGTGGAACAAGAGCAGTACTTC
v_gene: TRBV7-9; abundance: NA; d_gene: TRBD1; j_gene: TRBJ2-3; CDR3aa: CASSPDRVSTDTQYF; CDR3nt: TGTGCCAGCAGCCCTGACAGGGTCAGCACAGATACGCAGTATTTT
v_gene: TRBV10-3; abundance: few; d_gene: TRBD1; j_gene: TRBJ2-7; CDR3aa: CAISEYRDSSYEQYF; CDR3nt: TGTGCCATCAGTGAGTACCGGGACAGCTCCTACGAGCAGTACTTC
v_gene: TRBV10-3; abundance: many; d_gene: NA; j_gene: TRBJ2-7; CDR3aa: CAISGTAYEQYF; CDR3nt: TGTGCCATCAGTGGCACAGCCTACGAGCAGTACTTC
v_gene: TRBV6-5; abundance: many; d_gene: NA; j_gene: TRBJ1-2; CDR3aa: CASRGGVDYGYTF; CDR3nt: TGTGCCAGCAGGGGCGGGGTGGACTATGGCTACACCTTC
v_gene: TRBV4-2; abundance: few; d_gene: TRBD2; j_gene: TRBJ2-1; CDR3aa: CASSHGLAVLPYNEQFF; CDR3nt: TGTGCCAGCAGCCATGGACTAGCGGTACTCCCCTACAATGAGCAGTTCTTC
v_gene: TRBV20-1; abundance: NA; d_gene: NA; j_gene: TRBJ2-1; CDR3aa: CSAPRPEGYNEQFF; CDR3nt: TGCAGTGCCCCCCGACCCGAGGGATACAATGAGCAGTTCTTC
v_gene: TRBV29-1; abundance: few; d_gene: TRBD2; j_gene: TRBJ2-7; CDR3aa: CSVARLAGTYEQYF; CDR3nt: TGCAGCGTCGCCCGACTAGCGGGAACCTACGAGCAGTACTTC
v_gene: TRBV4-1; abundance: once; d_gene: TRBD1; j_gene: TRBJ1-6; CDR3aa: CASRDREGGYNSPPHF; CDR3nt: TGCGCCAGCAGGGACAGGGAAGGGGGCTATAATTCACCCCCCCACTTT
v_gene: TRBV6-5; abundance: NA; d_gene: NA; j_gene: TRBJ1-6; CDR3aa: CASSYSRTQNNSPLHF; CDR3nt: TGTGCCAGCAGTTACTCCCGGACCCAGAATAATTCACCCCTCCACTTT
v_gene: TRBV20-1; abundance: NA; d_gene: TRBD1; j_gene: TRBJ1-2; CDR3aa: CSAILLDRGDYGYTF; CDR3nt: TGCAGTGCTATACTTCTGGACAGGGGAGACTATGGCTACACCTTC